The 15 T cell receptor beta chains reported below all come from one sample, sequenced in a study of cytotoxic CD8 clonotypes in ibrutinib-treated CLL (dated by TCRdb to 2020 to 2022). The method behind the library was the immunoSEQ multiplex PCR assay. In its TCRdb copy, this immuneACCESS table keeps in-frame sequences only and misses some clones. Where compared with another copy, unresolved V genes explain less than half of these, and the others have no known cause. This sample is represented by about 310,000 clones; approximately 80% of them were singletons. The top ten clones comprise under 8.5% of the sample. The material was PBMCs, obtained before ibrutinib treatment. The receptors stem from a human donor with chronic lymphocytic leukemia.

The J gene is TRBJ1-3, the V gene TRBV5-6, with D hard to call. From germline, CDR1 is SGHDT and CDR2 YYEEEE. Trimming left V 1 base short and J 0 bases short, with 14 bases between. CDR3 size: 17 residues. CDR3 sequence: CASSLLQSLSSGNTIYF. The CDR3 DNA sequence: TGTGCCAGCAGCTTGCTACAGTCTCTGTCCTCTGGAAACACCATATATTTT.

The V gene is TRBV9, the J gene TRBJ2-1; the match to TRBD2 covers 8 bases. The CDR3 has 14 amino acids. The ends lost 3 bases at V and 5 bases at J; junction bases unmatched: 4. Germline loops: CDR1 SGDLS, CDR2 YYNGEE. CDR3 nucleotides: TGTGCCAGCAGCGGACTAGCGACGAACAATGAGCAGTTCTTC. It translates to CASSGLATNNEQFF.

There are a few counts of this clone. The chain uses TRBV28 and TRBJ2-3; D gene unclear. Germline values: CDR1 MDHEN, CDR2 SYDVKM. Trimming took off 2 bases at V and 0 bases at J, with 3 bases between the two ends. There are 13 residues in the CDR3. Here the CDR3 reads CASSLESTDTQYF. For the CDR3, the DNA is TGTGCCAGCAGTTTAGAGAGCACAGATACGCAGTATTTT.

This clone appeared a single time. The chain has TRBV4-1 and TRBJ2-3; 10 bases line up with TRBD2. Germline-derived CDR1 and CDR2 are MGHRA and YSYEKL. J lost 0 bases, V lost 0 bases, and 9 bases had no gene match. The CDR3 contains 19 residues. The CDR3 coding sequence is TGCGCCAGCAGCCAAGATCTACGGACTAGCGGAACGAGCACAGATACGCAGTATTTT. Its translation: CASSQDLRTSGTSTDTQYF.

This chain links TRBV18 with TRBJ1-1; the D gene is possibly TRBD1 (5 bases). The CDR3 is made up of 14 amino acids. Looked up from germline, CDR1 is KGHSH and CDR2 is LQKENI. V lost 3 bases, J lost 5 bases, and 13 bases lay in between. The CDR3 protein is CASSPGLRWTEAFF. CDR3 coding DNA: TGTGCCAGCTCACCGGGACTTCGCTGGACTGAAGCTTTCTTT.

The V gene is TRBV5-1, the J gene TRBJ1-2, with D possibly being TRBD1 (6 bases). Trimming removed 4 bases from V and 4 bases from J, with 17 bases in between. The germline CDR1 and CDR2 sequences are SGHRS and YFSETQ. This CDR3 has 15 residues. CDR3 loop: CASSPTGFDRYGYTF. The CDR3 DNA sequence: TGCGCCAGCAGCCCTACAGGGTTTGATCGCTATGGCTACACCTTC.

The genes are TRBV7-6 and TRBJ2-1, with D unclear. V was trimmed by 4 bases and J by 4 bases, leaving 14 bases between them. The germline V gene has CDR1 SGHVS and CDR2 FNYEAQ. This CDR3 region has 15 residues. CDR3 protein: CASSSPLSRYNEQFF. The CDR3 DNA sequence: TGTGCCAGCAGCTCCCCATTGTCGAGGTACAATGAGCAGTTCTTC.

This chain links TRBV25-1 with TRBJ2-1; 8 nucleotides line up with TRBD2. Trimming took 10 bases from V and 5 from J; bases not matched to a gene: 19. This CDR3 has 17 amino acids. Germline V lookup: CDR1 MGHDK, CDR2 SYGVNS. The CDR3 loop reads CAKGTSGLLRDNNEQFF. CDR3 nucleotide sequence: TGTGCCAAGGGGACTAGTGGCCTCTTGAGAGATAACAATGAGCAGTTCTTC.

This chain uses TRBV7-2 with TRBJ1-5, with 7 bases lining up with TRBD1. V lost 1 base to trimming and J lost 3 bases; unmatched junction nucleotides: 12. This CDR3 comprises 18 residues. Germline assignment: CDR1 SGHTA and CDR2 FQGNSA. This CDR3 reads CASSLDLTGLGFNQPQHF. The CDR3 DNA is TGTGCCAGCAGCTTAGACTTGACAGGGCTAGGGTTCAATCAGCCCCAGCATTTT.

The V gene is TRBV6-1, the J gene TRBJ1-5; no clear D gene. The V end was cut by 2 bases, the J end by 0 bases, with 8 bases between. CDR1 MNHNS and CDR2 SASEGT come from the germline V gene. This CDR3 has 15 amino acids. The CDR3 loop reads CASSELVRSNQPQHF. In DNA form, the CDR3 reads TGTGCCAGCAGTGAATTAGTTCGTAGCAATCAGCCCCAGCATTTT.

The genes are TRBV14 and TRBJ1-3; D ambiguous. The germline V gene encodes CDR1 SGHDN and CDR2 FVKESK. This CDR3 is 15 amino acids long. V was pared by 0 bases and J by 0 bases, with 6 bases between. The CDR3 DNA reads as TGTGCCAGCAGCCAAGAAGTAGTCTCTGGAAACACCATATATTTT. It is translated as CASSQEVVSGNTIYF.

The chain recombines TRBV14 with TRBJ2-7, with TRBD2 matching 7 bases. Germline-derived CDR1 and CDR2 are SGHDN and FVKESK. V trimming: 4 bases; J trimming: 0 bases; junction bases outside the gene matches: 3. The CDR3 contains 14 residues. The CDR3 DNA reads TGTGCCAGCAGCCTGGGACTACCCTCCTACGAGCAGTACTTC. This codes for CASSLGLPSYEQYF.

J is TRBJ1-1 and V is TRBV6-5; TRBD1 aligns across 8 bases. This CDR3 is 15 amino acids long. V was pared by 8 bases and J by 4 bases, with 12 bases of the junction left unmatched. The germline V gene has CDR1 MNHEY and CDR2 SVGAGI. The CDR3 bases are TGTGCCAGCGGACTAAGCTCGACAGGGGTCACTGAAGCTTTCTTT. Translated: CASGLSSTGVTEAFF.

The rearrangement uses TRBV2 and TRBJ2-5; TRBD2 matches 7 bases. The germline V gene encodes CDR1 SNHLY and CDR2 FYNNEI. The V gene end was trimmed by 4 bases and the J gene end by 2 bases; junction bases not matched to a gene: 7. This CDR3 contains 15 residues. The CDR3 coding sequence is TGTGCCAGCAGTGTATTCACTAGCGAGCAAGAGACCCAGTACTTC. This gives the protein CASSVFTSEQETQYF.

V usage is TRBV7-9 and J usage is TRBJ2-6; D might be TRBD1 or TRBD2, each matching 5 bases. V was clipped by 5 bases and J by 0 bases, with 11 bases between them. The germline V gene encodes CDR1 SEHNR and CDR2 FQNEAQ (reference sequence). The CDR3 spans 16 residues. The CDR3 DNA sequence: TGTGCCAGCAGCACCGGGGCCGGCTCTGGGGCCAACGTCCTGACTTTC. It translates to CASSTGAGSGANVLTF.